The rows below give T cell receptor beta chains drawn from one sample of a study of early T cells in non-severe SARS-CoV-2 infection. TCRdb reprocessed the 5' RACE reads via MiXCR and lists one record per CDR3 protein. The table has some 63,000 distinct CDR3 sequences, 13% seen once. What was sequenced was whole blood. The receptors come from an adult who was a healthcare worker with PCR-confirmed SARS-CoV-2 infection or an uninfected control (not recorded which). The CDR3 runs from the conserved cysteine through the conserved F or W. Each record gives: clone size, J gene, V gene, D gene, CDR3 protein, CDR3 DNA. A D gene is named only where the DNA matches it firmly. Rows give clone size only sometimes, using once, few, many, or a class for an expanded clone.

abundance: .; j_gene: TRBJ1-1; v_gene: TRBV12-3/TRBV12-4; d_gene: .; CDR3aa: CASSFADRMEAFF; CDR3nt: TGTGCCAGCAGTTTCGCAGACAGGATGGAAGCTTTCTTT
abundance: many; j_gene: TRBJ1-5; v_gene: TRBV12-5; d_gene: .; CDR3aa: CASGLDPRTGTKPQHF; CDR3nt: TGTGCTAGTGGTTTGGACCCAAGGACGGGCACAAAGCCCCAGCATTTT
abundance: few; j_gene: TRBJ2-1; v_gene: TRBV7-9; d_gene: .; CDR3aa: CASSPGQGNNEQFF; CDR3nt: TGTGCCAGCAGCCCCGGGCAGGGAAACAATGAGCAGTTCTTC
abundance: few; j_gene: TRBJ2-2; v_gene: TRBV5-5; d_gene: .; CDR3aa: CASRPLNTGELFF; CDR3nt: TGTGCCAGCAGACCCCTAAACACCGGGGAGCTGTTTTTT
abundance: many; j_gene: TRBJ1-5; v_gene: TRBV6-1; d_gene: .; CDR3aa: CASSEVQANQPQHF; CDR3nt: TGTGCCAGCAGTGAAGTACAGGCCAATCAGCCCCAGCATTTT
abundance: .; j_gene: TRBJ2-7; v_gene: TRBV3-1; d_gene: .; CDR3aa: CASSDSTNLAAISYEQYF; CDR3nt: TGTGCCAGCAGTGACAGTACCAACCTGGCGGCCATATCCTACGAGCAGTACTTC
abundance: many; j_gene: TRBJ2-7; v_gene: TRBV28; d_gene: TRBD2; CDR3aa: CASSLRRGVFSYEQYF; CDR3nt: TGTGCCAGCAGTTTAAGGCGGGGGGTCTTCTCCTACGAGCAGTACTTC
abundance: few; j_gene: TRBJ1-1; v_gene: TRBV20-1; d_gene: TRBD1; CDR3aa: CSARTGQGITEAFF; CDR3nt: TGCAGTGCTAGAACCGGACAGGGGATCACTGAAGCTTTCTTT
abundance: few; j_gene: TRBJ1-2; v_gene: TRBV10-1; d_gene: .; CDR3aa: CASSESLTAEGYTF; CDR3nt: TGCGCCAGCAGTGAGTCCCTGACGGCCGAGGGTTACACCTTC
abundance: many; j_gene: TRBJ1-1; v_gene: TRBV5-4; d_gene: .; CDR3aa: CASSWDTNEAFF; CDR3nt: TGTGCCAGCAGCTGGGACACTAATGAAGCTTTCTTT
abundance: .; j_gene: TRBJ1-5; v_gene: TRBV6-2/TRBV6-3; d_gene: .; CDR3aa: CASSYSGYSNQPQHF; CDR3nt: TGTGCCAGCAGTTACAGTGGGTATAGCAATCAGCCCCAGCATTTT
abundance: many; j_gene: TRBJ2-7; v_gene: TRBV7-8; d_gene: TRBD1; CDR3aa: CASSPYRQGPYEQYF; CDR3nt: TGTGCCAGCAGCCCCTACAGACAGGGGCCCTACGAGCAGTACTTC
abundance: few; j_gene: TRBJ1-2; v_gene: TRBV9; d_gene: .; CDR3aa: CASSRDGYYGYTF; CDR3nt: TGTGCCAGCAGCCGGGACGGCTACTATGGCTACACCTTC
abundance: few; j_gene: TRBJ2-1; v_gene: TRBV5-4; d_gene: TRBD1; CDR3aa: CATARTGRNEQFF; CDR3nt: TGTGCCACCGCGAGGACAGGGCGCAATGAGCAGTTCTTC
abundance: few; j_gene: TRBJ2-5; v_gene: TRBV12-3/TRBV12-4; d_gene: TRBD1; CDR3aa: CASRPTLTGVKETQYF; CDR3nt: TGTGCCAGCAGACCCACCCTGACAGGGGTGAAAGAGACCCAGTACTTC
abundance: .; j_gene: TRBJ2-5; v_gene: TRBV7-2; d_gene: .; CDR3aa: CASSLGVAETQYF; CDR3nt: TGTGCCAGCAGCTTGGGGGTGGCAGAGACCCAGTACTTC
abundance: few; j_gene: TRBJ1-4; v_gene: TRBV12-3/TRBV12-4; d_gene: .; CDR3aa: CASSLQGYEKLFF; CDR3nt: TGTGCCAGCAGTTTACAGGGTTATGAAAAACTGTTTTTT
abundance: .; j_gene: TRBJ2-7; v_gene: TRBV9; d_gene: .; CDR3aa: CASSGTSASYEQYF; CDR3nt: TGTGCCAGCAGCGGCACCTCGGCCTCCTACGAGCAGTACTTC
abundance: once; j_gene: TRBJ2-4; v_gene: TRBV9; d_gene: .; CDR3aa: CASSENENIQYF; CDR3nt: TGTGCCAGCAGTGAGAATGAAAACATTCAGTACTTC
abundance: many; j_gene: TRBJ2-7; v_gene: TRBV6-5; d_gene: .; CDR3aa: CASSTSFAVSNEQYF; CDR3nt: TGTGCCAGCAGTACTTCATTCGCCGTTTCGAACGAGCAGTACTTC
abundance: .; j_gene: TRBJ2-7; v_gene: TRBV18; d_gene: .; CDR3aa: CASSQPTGYEQYF; CDR3nt: TGTGCCAGCTCCCAACCGACCGGATACGAGCAGTACTTC
abundance: many; j_gene: TRBJ2-6; v_gene: TRBV11-3; d_gene: .; CDR3aa: CASSLGGSGANVLTF; CDR3nt: TGTGCCAGCAGCTTAGGGGGGTCTGGGGCCAACGTCCTGACTTTC
abundance: many; j_gene: TRBJ2-7; v_gene: TRBV20-1; d_gene: TRBD2; CDR3aa: CSAATSGGYEQYF; CDR3nt: TGCAGTGCCGCGACTAGCGGGGGCTACGAGCAGTACTTC
abundance: few; j_gene: TRBJ2-5; v_gene: TRBV18; d_gene: .; CDR3aa: CASSPFSAETQYF; CDR3nt: TGTGCCAGCTCACCTTTTAGCGCAGAGACCCAGTACTTC
abundance: many; j_gene: TRBJ1-4; v_gene: TRBV7-6; d_gene: .; CDR3aa: CASRKTEVSNEKLFF; CDR3nt: TGTGCCAGCAGAAAGACCGAAGTCTCTAATGAAAAACTGTTTTTT
abundance: many; j_gene: TRBJ2-7; v_gene: TRBV5-1; d_gene: TRBD1; CDR3aa: CASSPRVRGRINEQYF; CDR3nt: TGCGCCAGCAGCCCTCGGGTCAGGGGGCGCATTAACGAGCAGTACTTC
abundance: .; j_gene: TRBJ1-5; v_gene: TRBV2; d_gene: .; CDR3aa: CASSEGGTYNQPQHF; CDR3nt: TGTGCCAGCAGTGAAGGGGGGACTTACAATCAGCCCCAGCATTTT
abundance: .; j_gene: TRBJ1-6; v_gene: TRBV6-5; d_gene: TRBD1; CDR3aa: CASRHGTGFFSPLHF; CDR3nt: TGTGCCAGCAGGCATGGGACAGGATTCTTTTCACCCCTCCACTTT
abundance: many; j_gene: TRBJ1-5; v_gene: TRBV20-1; d_gene: .; CDR3aa: CSADVGGGNQPQHF; CDR3nt: TGCAGTGCTGATGTAGGTGGGGGCAATCAGCCCCAGCATTTT
abundance: many; j_gene: TRBJ2-1; v_gene: TRBV11-2; d_gene: TRBD2; CDR3aa: CASSLGLAEQFF; CDR3nt: TGTGCCAGCAGCCTGGGACTAGCGGAGCAGTTCTTC
abundance: few; j_gene: TRBJ2-5; v_gene: TRBV30; d_gene: .; CDR3aa: CAWSLRVQKETQYF; CDR3nt: TGTGCCTGGAGTCTGAGGGTACAGAAAGAGACCCAGTACTTC
abundance: many; j_gene: TRBJ2-1; v_gene: TRBV20-1; d_gene: TRBD2; CDR3aa: CSARDWGLAGGHSSYNEQFF; CDR3nt: TGCAGTGCTAGAGATTGGGGACTAGCGGGGGGCCATAGCTCCTACAATGAGCAGTTCTTC
abundance: .; j_gene: TRBJ1-2; v_gene: TRBV29-1; d_gene: .; CDR3aa: CSVEDQAPGYTF; CDR3nt: TGCAGCGTTGAAGATCAGGCACCTGGCTACACCTTC
abundance: many; j_gene: TRBJ2-5; v_gene: TRBV10-3; d_gene: TRBD1; CDR3aa: CAISESRTGIKTQYF; CDR3nt: TGTGCCATCAGTGAGTCCAGGACAGGGATAAAGACCCAGTACTTC
abundance: .; j_gene: TRBJ2-7; v_gene: TRBV19; d_gene: .; CDR3aa: CASSIGSGRLSYEQYF; CDR3nt: TGTGCCAGTAGTATTGGTTCCGGCCGCCTGTCCTACGAGCAGTACTTC
abundance: .; j_gene: TRBJ2-5; v_gene: TRBV5-6; d_gene: .; CDR3aa: CASSLQAKTQYF; CDR3nt: TGTGCCAGCAGCTTGCAGGCAAAGACCCAGTACTTC
abundance: many; j_gene: TRBJ2-1; v_gene: TRBV10-3; d_gene: .; CDR3aa: CAISEIGSASTQNEQFF; CDR3nt: TGTGCCATCAGTGAGATAGGGTCAGCCTCTACCCAAAATGAGCAGTTCTTC
abundance: few; j_gene: TRBJ2-5; v_gene: TRBV12-3/TRBV12-4; d_gene: .; CDR3aa: CASSLVRRETQYF; CDR3nt: TGTGCCAGCAGTTTGGTCCGTCGGGAGACCCAGTACTTC
abundance: few; j_gene: TRBJ2-2; v_gene: TRBV29-1; d_gene: .; CDR3aa: CSVAGTHYTGELFF; CDR3nt: TGCAGCGTTGCCGGGACCCATTACACCGGGGAGCTGTTTTTT
abundance: .; j_gene: TRBJ1-2; v_gene: TRBV29-1; d_gene: .; CDR3aa: CSVEDSGVGYTF; CDR3nt: TGCAGCGTTGAAGATAGCGGGGTAGGCTACACCTTC
abundance: .; j_gene: TRBJ1-6; v_gene: TRBV11-2; d_gene: .; CDR3aa: CASSLPGGGQGDSPLHF; CDR3nt: TGTGCCAGCAGCTTACCCGGGGGGGGACAAGGAGATTCACCCCTCCACTTT
abundance: many; j_gene: TRBJ2-7; v_gene: TRBV5-4; d_gene: TRBD1; CDR3aa: CASSSWAAGGSEQYF; CDR3nt: TGTGCCAGCAGCTCCTGGGCGGCAGGGGGCAGCGAGCAGTACTTC
abundance: .; j_gene: TRBJ2-2; v_gene: TRBV4-2; d_gene: TRBD2; CDR3aa: CASSQDQRGSGELFF; CDR3nt: TGTGCCAGCAGCCAAGATCAACGCGGGAGCGGGGAGCTGTTTTTT
abundance: many; j_gene: TRBJ2-1; v_gene: TRBV10-2; d_gene: TRBD1; CDR3aa: CASSVLLGQDNEQFF; CDR3nt: TGCGCCAGCAGTGTCCTTTTAGGACAGGACAATGAGCAGTTCTTC
abundance: many; j_gene: TRBJ1-2; v_gene: TRBV4-2; d_gene: TRBD1; CDR3aa: CASSQSVPGQTTNYGYTF; CDR3nt: TGTGCCAGCAGCCAAAGCGTACCGGGACAGACCACTAACTATGGCTACACCTTC
abundance: .; j_gene: TRBJ1-4; v_gene: TRBV15; d_gene: .; CDR3aa: CATSKDSEEKLFF; CDR3nt: TGTGCCACCAGCAAGGACTCGGAGGAAAAACTGTTTTTT
abundance: many; j_gene: TRBJ1-5; v_gene: TRBV7-9; d_gene: .; CDR3aa: CASSTGGQPQHF; CDR3nt: TGTGCCAGCAGCACCGGGGGTCAGCCCCAGCATTTT
abundance: many; j_gene: TRBJ2-1; v_gene: TRBV4-2; d_gene: TRBD1; CDR3aa: CASSQPFAFGTDYNEQFF; CDR3nt: TGTGCCAGCAGCCAACCTTTCGCCTTCGGGACAGATTACAATGAGCAGTTCTTC
abundance: few; j_gene: TRBJ2-7; v_gene: TRBV3-1; d_gene: TRBD1; CDR3aa: CASSQGTGISYEQYF; CDR3nt: TGTGCCAGCAGCCAAGGGACAGGGATTTCCTACGAGCAGTACTTC
abundance: many; j_gene: TRBJ2-1; v_gene: TRBV6-5; d_gene: .; CDR3aa: CASKNRGLVEYNEQFF; CDR3nt: TGTGCCAGCAAAAATCGGGGACTCGTCGAATACAATGAGCAGTTCTTC
abundance: .; j_gene: TRBJ2-7; v_gene: TRBV7-2; d_gene: .; CDR3aa: CASSLLAESYYEQYF; CDR3nt: TGTGCCAGCAGCTTATTGGCTGAGTCATACTACGAGCAGTACTTC